Listed here are 30 T cell receptor beta chains from one sample, sequenced in a study of tumor-infiltrating lymphocytes in oesophageal squamous cell carcinoma. TCRdb re-derived calls from the PCR reads in MiXCR, one entry per CDR3 protein. The sample consists of roughly 10,000 distinct CDR3 sequences, roughly 50% of them appearing once. The specimen was esophageal tumor tissue. The receptors shown here come from a female donor with esophageal squamous cell carcinoma.

The chain recombines TRBV7-9 with TRBJ1-4; TRBD1 matches 7 bases. This CDR3 is built from 15 residues. Germline trimming cut 0 bases from V and 4 bases from J; bases unmatched to any gene: 2. Germline CDR1 reads SEHNR; CDR2 reads FQNEAQ (reference sequence). This chain's CDR3 is CASSLAQGGNEKLFF. The CDR3 DNA is TGTGCCAGCAGCTTAGCGCAGGGGGGTAATGAAAAACTGTTTTTT. Full variable domain (outside the CDR3, taken from reference TRBV7-9 and TRBJ1-4): DTGVSQNPRHKITKRGQNVTFRCDPISEHNRLYWYRQTLGQGPEFLTYFQNEAQLEKSRLLSDRFSAERPKGSFSTLEIQRTEQGDSAMYLCASSLAQGGNEKLFFGSGTQLSVL.

This chain connects TRBV12-3 or TRBV12-4 to TRBJ2-2; tentatively, D is TRBD2 (7 bases). This CDR3 region has 15 residues. The V end was cut by 3 bases, the J end by 2 bases, with 10 bases between. In DNA, the CDR3 is TGTGCCAGCAGTTTGAGGGGGGGAAACACCGGGGAGCTGTTTTTT. It encodes CASSLRGGNTGELFF.

The table lists this clonotype with a few counts. The gene calls are TRBV7-6 and TRBJ2-5; D may correspond to TRBD1 or TRBD2 (5 bases each). The germline V gene has CDR1 SGHVS and CDR2 FNYEAQ. Trimming took 3 bases from V and 2 from J, leaving 10 bases between them. This CDR3 is built from 14 residues. The CDR3 protein is CASSFGAIQETQYF. As DNA, the CDR3 is TGTGCCAGCAGCTTCGGGGCCATACAAGAGACCCAGTACTTC.

V and J are TRBV7-6 and TRBJ2-3, with a tentative D call TRBD1 (5 bases). The better agreement between TRBJ2-1 and the DNA end casts doubt on the J call. The CDR3 has 15 amino acids. Germline V gene lookup returns CDR1 SGHVS and CDR2 FNYEAQ. The CDR3 region is CASSLGGLVNNEQFF. The CDR3 coding sequence is TGTGCCAGCAGCTTAGGGGGCTTGGTCAACAATGAGCAGTTCTTC.

Concerning this clonotype itself: A read error may produce the germline difference seen at one junction end. The J gene is TRBJ2-7, the V gene TRBV7-6; 9 bases fit TRBD2. The tail of the sequence fits TRBJ2-1 better, so the J call may be wrong. CDR1 and CDR2 (germline): SGHVS, FNYEAQ. There are 15 residues in the CDR3. Here the CDR3 DNA reads TGTGCCAGCAGCTTAGCTAGCGGGAGATACAATAAGCAGTTCTTC. Translated: CASSLASGRYNKQFF.

The chain recombines TRBV12-3 or TRBV12-4 with TRBJ2-7; D remains unclear. The better agreement between TRBJ2-5 and the DNA end casts doubt on the J call. This CDR3 is 14 amino acids long. The CDR3 loop is CASSLVPGLGTQYF. The CDR3 DNA sequence: TGTGCCAGCAGTTTAGTTCCAGGATTGGGGACCCAGTACTTC.

With respect to this clonotype: With a much larger clone just one base away, this may be a read error. The J gene is TRBJ2-3, the V gene TRBV7-3; the match to TRBD2 covers 10 bases. Trimming at V came to 5 bases and at J to 1 base, leaving 15 bases not matched to a gene. Germline values: CDR1 SGHTA, CDR2 FQGTGA. The CDR3 consists of 19 residues. The CDR3 is CASSHSGRPSRGGTDTQYF. CDR3 coding DNA: TGTGCCAGCAGCCATAGCGGGAGGCCCTCCAGGGGGGGCACAGATACGCAGTATTTT.

The chain links TRBV7-8 to TRBJ2-1, with 12 bases aligning to TRBD2. With V trimmed by 5 bases and J by 5 bases, 7 bases remained unmatched. CDR1 and CDR2 from the germline V gene are SGHVS and FQNEAQ. CDR3 length: 16 amino acids. CDR3 region: CASSPLLAGGNNEQFF. The CDR3 DNA reads TGTGCCAGCAGCCCCTTACTAGCGGGGGGCAACAATGAGCAGTTCTTC.

The sample holds a few counts of this clonotype. This chain links TRBV7-2 with TRBJ2-7, with a weak D call TRBD1 (6 bases). Germline V gene lookup returns CDR1 SGHTA and CDR2 FQGNSA. The germline V and J ends were trimmed by 7 bases and 7 bases, with 23 bases remaining between them. This CDR3 has 15 amino acids. DNA for the CDR3: TGTGCCAGCAAAAGCACAAATACCAGGGGCAATGAGCAGTACTTC. It specifies CASKSTNTRGNEQYF.

The gene calls are TRBV6-8 and TRBJ2-5; TRBD2 matches at 11 bases. With the DNA end fitting TRBJ2-7 better, the J assignment may be wrong. The CDR3 totals 14 residues. CDR1 is MNHGY and CDR2 is SAAAGT in the germline V gene. This chain's CDR3 is CASISSGRTHEQYF. The DNA of the CDR3 is TGTGCCAGCATCTCTAGCGGGAGGACCCACGAGCAGTACTTC.

Only a few counts were recorded for this clonotype. The chain couples TRBV27 to TRBJ2-3; D not resolved. The germline V gene has CDR1 MNHEY and CDR2 SMNVEV (reference sequence). Trimming took 5 bases from V and 2 from J, leaving 2 bases between them. This CDR3 comprises 11 residues. CDR3 DNA: TGTGCCAGCAGTACCACAGATACGCAGTATTTT. Protein: CASSTTDTQYF.

The chain combines TRBV12-5 with TRBJ2-3; 8 nucleotides match TRBD2. This CDR3 spans 17 amino acids. After removal of 1 base from V and 4 bases from J, the junction contained 10 bases not matched to a gene. Germline V gene data show CDR1 as LGHNT and CDR2 as FRNRAP. DNA of the CDR3: TGTGCTAGTGGTTTGGGACTGGCGGGAGGATGGCCAGATACGCAGTATTTT. Its protein is CASGLGLAGGWPDTQYF.

The chain joins TRBV5-6 to TRBJ1-4; TRBD1 aligns across 11 bases. The CDR3 contains 14 residues. Germline V gives CDR1 SGHDT, CDR2 YYEEEE. After removal of 5 bases from V and 5 bases from J, the junction contained 2 bases not matched to a gene. CDR3 nucleotides: TGTGCCAGCAGGGACAGGGGGCGCAATGAAAAACTGTTTTTT. Protein: CASRDRGRNEKLFF.

The chain couples TRBV7-6 to TRBJ2-1, with TRBD1 matching over 8 bases. Judging by the DNA end, TRBJ2-7 fits better; the J call may be wrong. Germline CDR1 and CDR2: SGHVS and FNYEAQ. This CDR3 has 14 amino acids. CDR3 loop: CASSPGTGTYEQYF. The CDR3 DNA is TGTGCCAGCAGCCCCGGGACAGGTACCTACGAGCAGTACTTC.

The genes are TRBV18 and TRBJ2-2; no firm D call. The CDR3 consists of 14 residues. Trimming stripped 3 bases from V and 1 base from J, with 6 bases between. Per germline, CDR1 KGHSH and CDR2 LQKENI. CDR3 in DNA: TGTGCCAGCTCACCTTATATGAACACCGGGGAGCTGTTTTTT. The encoded protein is CASSPYMNTGELFF.

The rearrangement links TRBV12-3 or TRBV12-4 to TRBJ2-7, with TRBD1 identical over 8 bases. The J call may be wrong; the DNA end is better matched by TRBJ2-5. The CDR3 has 14 amino acids. CDR3 protein: CASSRTGLGETQYF. In DNA form, the CDR3 reads TGTGCCAGCAGTCGGACAGGGTTAGGCGAGACCCAGTACTTC.

This clonotype occurred once. CDR3 sequence reads: CASGLAQEETQYF. The CDR3 DNA reads as TGTGCTAGTGGTTTGGCACAGGAAGAGACCCAGTACTTC. The rearrangement links TRBV12-5 to TRBJ2-7; possible D gene TRBD1, 5 bases. TRBJ2-5 explains the end of the DNA better; the J call may be wrong. CDR3 length: 13 amino acids. In germline, CDR1 is LGHNT, CDR2 FRNRAP.

This clonotype is medium-sized. The rearrangement links TRBV24-1 to TRBJ2-6; no definite D call. V was clipped by 1 base and J by 1 base, with 4 bases between them. This CDR3 is 15 amino acids long. Per the germline V gene, CDR1 is KGHDR and CDR2 is SFDVKD. CDR3 DNA sequence: TGTGCCACCAGTGATTTCCGATCTGGGGCCAACGTCCTGACTTTC. Protein product: CATSDFRSGANVLTF.

As regards this clonotype: The junction does not match germline at one end; this may be a read error. The chain joins TRBV7-6 to TRBJ2-7, with D unresolved. The J call may be faulty, since TRBJ2-5 better matches the DNA end. This CDR3 comprises 14 residues. Looked up from germline, CDR1 is SGHVS and CDR2 is FNYEAQ. The CDR3 region is CASSFSPGQETQYF. The CDR3 region has the DNA TGTGCTAGCAGCTTTTCGCCCGGGCAAGAGACCCAGTACTTC.

The CDR3 DNA reads TGTGCCAGCAGCTTAGGTGGCAAACCCTACGAGCAGTACTTC. It codes for CASSLGGKPYEQYF. The V call is TRBV7-2, the J call TRBJ2-7; unclear D gene. The CDR3 extends over 14 amino acids. Trimming pared 1 base from V and 2 bases from J, leaving 9 bases between. The V gene's germline CDR1 is SGHTA and CDR2 FQGNSA.

This clonotype was counted a few times. This chain joins TRBV28 and TRBJ1-1; possible D gene TRBD1, 6 bases. V lost 1 base, J lost 6 bases, and 15 bases lay in between. The CDR3 length is 15 residues. The germline V gene has CDR1 MDHEN and CDR2 SYDVKM. This chain's CDR3 is CASSLSDSPPPEAFF. The DNA of the CDR3 is TGTGCCAGCAGTTTATCGGACAGCCCGCCTCCTGAAGCTTTCTTT.

V is TRBV12-3 or TRBV12-4 and J is TRBJ1-5; tentatively, D is TRBD1 (6 bases). The CDR3 covers 14 residues. With 1 base removed from V and 10 bases from J, the gap between germline ends came to 14 bases. The CDR3 nucleotides read TGTGCCAGCAGTTTAGGAGGGGGGAGTCGACCCCAGCATTTT. As protein: CASSLGGGSRPQHF.

V usage is TRBV7-3 and J usage is TRBJ2-4, with 11 bases that match TRBD1. The end of the DNA is better explained by TRBJ2-5, so the J call may be wrong. The CDR3 has 16 residues. Germline CDR1 SGHTA, CDR2 FQGTGA. The CDR3, as DNA: TGTGCCAGCAGCTTAGGAGGACAGGGGGCCGGAGAGACCCAGTACTTC. Protein product: CASSLGGQGAGETQYF.

This clonotype came up many times. This chain uses TRBV19 with TRBJ1-1; TRBD1 aligns across 9 bases. CDR1 and CDR2 from the germline V gene are LNHDA and SQIVND (reference sequence). This CDR3 is built from 14 residues. The trim removed 10 bases at V and 4 bases at J, leaving 10 bases unmatched. The CDR3, as DNA: TGTGCCACCCGGGACAGGGCCCGGGCCACTGAAGCTTTCTTT. Residues: CATRDRARATEAFF.

The chain carries TRBV7-2 and TRBJ2-6, with 12 bases lining up with TRBD1. Unmatched junction bases numbered 6, after V lost 7 bases and J lost 2 bases. Germline CDR1 SGHTA, CDR2 FQGNSA. The CDR3 is 17 residues long. Here the CDR3 reads CASIPGQGATGANVLTF. CDR3 in DNA: TGTGCCAGCATACCGGGACAGGGGGCCACTGGGGCCAACGTCCTGACTTTC. The whole variable domain, filled in from reference TRBV7-2 and TRBJ2-6, reads GAGVSQSPSNKVTEKGKDVELRCDPISGHTALYWYRQSLGQGLEFLIYFQGNSAPDKSGLPSDRFSAERTGGSVSTLTIQRTQQEDSAVYLCASIPGQGATGANVLTFGAGSRLTVL.

This clonotype is medium-sized by share. V is TRBV7-8 and J is TRBJ1-1; maybe TRBD1 (6 bases). There are 14 residues in the CDR3. From germline, CDR1 is SGHVS and CDR2 FQNEAQ. Trimming shortened V by 5 bases and J by 5 bases, and 15 bases separated the two germline ends. The CDR3 region is CASSVPTGLTEAFF. CDR3 DNA sequence: TGTGCCAGCAGCGTACCCACAGGGTTGACTGAAGCTTTCTTT. The full variable domain, its missing parts supplied by reference TRBV7-8 and TRBJ1-1, is GAGVSQSPRYKVAKRGQDVALRCDPISGHVSLFWYQQALGQGPEFLTYFQNEAQLDKSGLPSDRFFAERPEGSVSTLKIQRTQQEDSAVYLCASSVPTGLTEAFFGQGTRLTVV.

This chain links TRBV28 with TRBJ1-5, with D hard to call. V gave up 6 bases and J gave up 6 bases, with 12 bases separating them. The CDR3 spans 13 residues. Per germline, CDR1 MDHEN and CDR2 SYDVKM. The CDR3 spells CASSGRLSQPQHF. The CDR3 bases are TGTGCCAGCAGCGGTAGATTGAGTCAGCCCCAGCATTTT.

The gene calls are TRBV12-3 or TRBV12-4 and TRBJ2-1; the D gene is possibly TRBD2 (5 bases). The CDR3 is made up of 12 amino acids. With 5 bases removed from V and 6 bases from J, the gap between germline ends came to 8 bases. DNA for the CDR3: TGTGCCAGCAGTCGAACTAGCAATGAGCAGTTCTTC. Protein: CASSRTSNEQFF.

This chain joins TRBV6-8 and TRBJ2-6; 11 bases match TRBD2. V dropped 2 bases and J dropped 0; count of bases not matched to a gene: 3. The germline gives CDR1 MNHGY, CDR2 SAAAGT. The CDR3 extends over 18 amino acids. CDR3 sequence reads: CASSYGLAGRSGANVLTF. The CDR3, as DNA: TGTGCCAGCAGTTACGGACTAGCGGGCCGCTCTGGGGCCAACGTCCTGACTTTC.

This chain connects TRBV7-2 to TRBJ1-2; 8 nucleotides line up with TRBD1. The CDR3 contains 14 residues. The germline V gene has CDR1 SGHTA and CDR2 FQGNSA. The V segment lost 5 bases and the J segment 5 bases; nucleotides outside the gene matches: 7. The CDR3 is CASSPDRGTYGYTF. CDR3 DNA sequence: TGTGCCAGCAGCCCCGACAGGGGAACATATGGCTACACCTTC. Together with reference TRBV7-2 and TRBJ1-2, the CDR3 gives the full variable domain: GAGVSQSPSNKVTEKGKDVELRCDPISGHTALYWYRQSLGQGLEFLIYFQGNSAPDKSGLPSDRFSAERTGGSVSTLTIQRTQQEDSAVYLCASSPDRGTYGYTFGSGTRLTVV.